Shown below are 25 T cell receptor beta chains from a single sample sequenced in a study of graft-versus-host responses after intestinal transplantation. Assay: immunoSEQ multiplex PCR; the TCRdb copy retains only in-frame clones and omits some. The sample lists nearly 95,000 clones; 90% to 95% were seen once. No cognate antigen is known for these TCRs. Material: unstimulated CD8+ T cells sorted from spleen or lymph node cells, obtained before intestinal transplant. Receptors originate from a human donor who received an intestinal transplant.

This sequence joins TRBV5-4 and TRBJ2-7; D gene uncertain. V dropped 5 bases and J dropped 3 bases, with 33 bases sitting between them. Germline values: CDR1 SGHNT, CDR2 YYREEE (reference sequence). The CDR3 runs 20 residues. CDR3 coding DNA: TGTGCCAGCAGGATTATTGGTAGCCACCCTAAGGTGGGTTCGTGCTACGAGCAGTACTTC. It translates to CASRIIGSHPKVGSCYEQYF.

The chain has TRBV30 and TRBJ2-7; D uncertain. Germline V gene data show CDR1 as GTSNPN and CDR2 as SVGIG (reference sequence). The CDR3 runs 12 residues. Trimming cost V 3 bases and J 1 base, with 7 bases left between them. In DNA, the CDR3 is TGTGCCTGGAGGACTGATTCCTACGAGCAGTACTTC. It is translated as CAWRTDSYEQYF.

This clone was picked up one time. The chain has TRBV19 and TRBJ2-7; D perhaps matches TRBD2 (5 bases). This CDR3 is 11 amino acids long. Trimming cost V 4 bases and J 5 bases, with 6 bases left between them. Germline V gene sequence: CDR1 LNHDA, CDR2 SQIVND (reference sequence). The DNA of the CDR3 is TGTGCCAGTAGTACGGGGAACGAGCAGTACTTC. Residues: CASSTGNEQYF.

The rearrangement links TRBV11-3 to TRBJ2-7, with TRBD2 matching over 8 bases. The CDR3 spans 14 residues. Trimming at V came to 4 bases and at J to 3 bases, leaving 5 bases not matched to a gene. From germline, CDR1 is SGHNT and CDR2 YENEEA. CDR3 sequence reads: CASSSLGGDYEQYF. The CDR3 region has the DNA TGTGCCAGCAGCTCCCTCGGGGGGGACTACGAGCAGTACTTC.

V and J are TRBV4-3 and TRBJ2-1; 13 nucleotides match TRBD2. Looked up from germline, CDR1 is LGHNA and CDR2 is YSLEER. The V segment lost 3 bases and the J segment 5 bases; nucleotides outside the gene matches: 1. This CDR3 is built from 15 residues. CDR3 sequence reads: CASSHGLAGDNEQFF. DNA of the CDR3: TGCGCCAGCAGCCACGGACTAGCGGGGGACAATGAGCAGTTCTTC.

This clone was seen only once. V is TRBV5-1 and J is TRBJ1-3, with D tentatively TRBD1 (5 bases). With 3 bases removed from V and 4 bases from J, the gap between germline ends came to 17 bases. The CDR3 has 16 amino acids. CDR1 is SGHRS and CDR2 is YFSETQ in the germline V gene. The CDR3 DNA is TGCGCCAGCAGCTCCTACTTTGGGGCTGACGGAAACACCATATATTTT. This encodes CASSSYFGADGNTIYF. Full variable domain (rest looked up from reference TRBV5-1 and TRBJ1-3): KAGVTQTPRYLIKTRGQQVTLSCSPISGHRSVSWYQQTPGQGLQFLFEYFSETQRNKGNFPGRFSGRQFSNSRSEMNVSTLELGDSALYLCASSSYFGADGNTIYFGEGSWLTVV.

This clone was detected once. V is TRBV30 and J is TRBJ2-7, with TRBD2 identical over 8 bases. Per germline, CDR1 GTSNPN and CDR2 SVGIG (reference sequence). CDR3 size: 13 residues. Trimming at V came to 4 bases and at J to 5 bases, leaving 7 bases not matched to a gene. The CDR3 sequence: CAWMRGEGNEQYF. CDR3 coding DNA: TGTGCCTGGATGCGGGGGGAGGGGAACGAGCAGTACTTC.

This clone was observed a handful of times. The V and J genes are TRBV27 and TRBJ1-6; 7 bases align to TRBD1. Germline trimming cut 8 bases from V and 4 bases from J; bases unmatched to any gene: 5. Germline V gives CDR1 MNHEY, CDR2 SMNVEV (reference sequence). The CDR3 has 14 amino acids. As DNA, the CDR3 is TGTGCCAGCGGTGGGGGACAGTATAATTCACCCCTCCACTTT. It is translated as CASGGGQYNSPLHF.

V usage is TRBV7-9 and J usage is TRBJ1-2; D is unresolved. Germline CDR1 reads SEHNR; CDR2 reads FQNEAQ (reference sequence). This CDR3 has 12 amino acids. The V gene lost 7 bases and the J gene lost 8 bases, with 14 bases spanning the gap. CDR3 coding DNA: TGTGCCAGCACTCCCGGCGGGGAGGGCTACACCTTC. Translation: CASTPGGEGYTF.

This clone was counted once. The chain links TRBV13 to TRBJ1-1; TRBD1 agrees at 8 bases. Losses at the gene ends were 1 base for V and 11 bases for J; bases not matched to a gene: 12. CDR3 size: 15 residues. Looked up from germline, CDR1 is PRHDT and CDR2 is FYEKMQ (reference sequence). CDR3 region: CASSLVRTGYAEAFF. The CDR3 DNA is TGTGCCAGCAGCTTAGTTAGGACAGGGTATGCGGAGGCTTTCTTT.

The chain's CDR3 is CASTYRGGVGYEQYF. CDR3 nucleotides: TGTGCCAGCACCTACCGAGGGGGGGTAGGGTACGAGCAGTACTTC. The chain links TRBV27 to TRBJ2-7, with D maybe TRBD2 (7 bases). The length of the CDR3 is 15 residues. CDR1 MNHEY and CDR2 SMNVEV come from the germline V gene (reference sequence). V was pared by 7 bases and J by 4 bases, with 20 bases between.

This rearrangement joins TRBV27 to TRBJ2-3, with D perhaps TRBD2 (6 bases). Germline-derived CDR1 and CDR2 are MNHEY and SMNVEV (reference sequence). V shed 4 bases and J shed 3 bases, with 20 bases lying between them. The CDR3 runs 17 residues. The CDR3 reads CASSSIMSSETTDTQYF. CDR3 nucleotides: TGTGCCAGCAGTTCCATAATGTCTAGCGAGACGACAGATACGCAGTATTTT.

The chain combines TRBV27 with TRBJ1-6; the D is unclear. Germline-derived CDR1 and CDR2 are MNHEY and SMNVEV (reference sequence). The CDR3 extends over 15 amino acids. V dropped 5 bases and J dropped 8 bases, with 16 bases sitting between them. The CDR3: CASSNLPYSDSPLHF. The DNA for the CDR3 is TGTGCCAGCAGTAATCTTCCCTACTCGGATTCACCCCTCCACTTT.

The gene calls are TRBV30 and TRBJ2-3; 7 bases align to TRBD2. The CDR3 spans 13 residues. Germline-derived CDR1 and CDR2 are GTSNPN and SVGIG (reference sequence). Losses at the gene ends were 7 bases for V and 4 bases for J; bases not matched to a gene: 8. The DNA for the CDR3 is TGTGCCTTTAGCAGACTAGCTCCAGATACGCAGTATTTT. Translating it yields CAFSRLAPDTQYF.

The chain is built from TRBV16 and TRBJ1-2; D is perhaps TRBD1 (6 bases). V dropped 6 bases and J dropped 8 bases, with 25 bases sitting between them. The CDR3 is 16 amino acids. Per germline, CDR1 KGHSY and CDR2 FQNENV. CDR3: CASSKTYTGTLQGYTF. In DNA, the CDR3 is TGTGCCAGCAGTAAGACATACACCGGGACATTGCAAGGCTACACCTTC.

The chain uses TRBV30 and TRBJ1-3; TRBD1 matches at 8 bases. Germline V gives CDR1 GTSNPN, CDR2 SVGIG (reference sequence). After removal of 3 bases from V and 3 bases from J, the junction contained 16 bases not matched to a gene. This CDR3 region has 18 residues. This CDR3 is CAWRPALDRGVDGNTIYF. CDR3 in DNA: TGTGCCTGGAGGCCTGCCCTTGACAGGGGAGTAGATGGAAACACCATATATTTT.

This chain uses TRBV7-6 with TRBJ2-3; D remains ambiguous. V was clipped by 0 bases and J by 3 bases, with 4 bases between them. Germline assignment: CDR1 SGHVS and CDR2 FNYEAQ. The CDR3 runs 13 residues. The CDR3, as DNA: TGTGCCAGCAGCTTAGCGCGGACAGATACGCAGTATTTT. This gives the protein CASSLARTDTQYF.

The V gene is TRBV11-2, the J gene TRBJ2-7; D gene uncertain. This CDR3 spans 12 amino acids. Germline-derived CDR1 and CDR2 are SGHAT and FQNNGV. The V end was cut by 5 bases, the J end by 0 bases, with 5 bases between. CDR3: CASSLSSYEQYF. CDR3 nucleotide sequence: TGTGCCAGCAGCCTAAGCTCCTACGAGCAGTACTTC.

The genes are TRBV27 and TRBJ1-1; tentative D call: TRBD1 (6 bases). Per the germline V gene, CDR1 is MNHEY and CDR2 is SMNVEV (reference sequence). The ends were cut back, 6 bases at V and 0 bases at J, with 14 bases in the middle. This CDR3 spans 15 amino acids. DNA for the CDR3: TGTGCCAGCAGGAGAGGGGGAAACATGAACACTGAAGCTTTCTTT. Residues: CASRRGGNMNTEAFF.

The rearrangement links TRBV11-2 to TRBJ2-7, with D perhaps matching TRBD1 (5 bases). This CDR3 is built from 15 residues. V was pared by 3 bases and J by 5 bases, with 17 bases between. From germline, CDR1 is SGHAT and CDR2 FQNNGV. The CDR3 protein is CASSFPFPGLDEQYF. The CDR3 DNA sequence: TGTGCCAGCAGCTTCCCTTTTCCAGGGCTGGACGAGCAGTACTTC.

This chain uses TRBV7-9 with TRBJ2-7; D is undetermined. V gave up 4 bases and J gave up 6 bases, with 22 bases separating them. The CDR3 sequence is 16 residues long. The germline V gene encodes CDR1 SEHNR and CDR2 FQNEAQ (reference sequence). Written as DNA, the CDR3 is TGTGCCAGCAGCTCTTACCGGGTCCAAGAATCTCTCGAGCAGTACTTC. Translation gives CASSSYRVQESLEQYF.

V is TRBV13 and J is TRBJ2-2; D is perhaps TRBD2 (5 bases). CDR1 and CDR2 from the germline V gene are PRHDT and FYEKMQ (reference sequence). The CDR3 is made up of 12 amino acids. The V gene lost 5 bases and the J gene lost 6 bases, with 7 bases spanning the gap. This CDR3 reads CASSRGSGELFF. CDR3 DNA sequence: TGTGCCAGCAGCCGGGGTTCCGGGGAGCTGTTTTTT.

This rearrangement joins TRBV4-1 to TRBJ1-1; the D is unclear. V gave up 0 bases and J gave up 1 base, with 9 bases separating them. The CDR3 has 15 amino acids. CDR1 is MGHRA, CDR2 YSYEKL, per germline. In nucleotides, the CDR3 is TGCGCCAGCAGCCAAGATCTGGCAGAGAACACTGAAGCTTTCTTT. This codes for CASSQDLAENTEAFF.

V gene TRBV30 combines with J gene TRBJ2-2; D possibly corresponds to TRBD1 (8 bases). Germline CDR1 is GTSNPN and CDR2 is SVGIG (reference sequence). The CDR3 consists of 14 residues. The V gene lost 5 bases and the J gene lost 6 bases, with 16 bases spanning the gap. The CDR3 region is CAWGWTGRAGELFF. The CDR3 DNA sequence: TGTGCCTGGGGATGGACAGGGAGGGCCGGGGAGCTGTTTTTT.

The chain has TRBV11-2 and TRBJ2-3; 8 bases match TRBD2. V lost 3 bases and J lost 2; bases outside the gene matches: 7. Germline V CDR1 and CDR2: SGHAT, FQNNGV. This CDR3 spans 16 amino acids. CDR3: CASSFEAGAITDTQYF. CDR3 nucleotides: TGTGCCAGCAGCTTCGAAGCGGGGGCGATCACAGATACGCAGTATTTT. The variable domain in full, with the rest retrieved from reference TRBV11-2 and TRBJ2-3, is EAGVAQSPRYKIIEKRQSVAFWCNPISGHATLYWYQQILGQGPKLLIQFQNNGVVDDSQLPKDRFSAERLKGVDSTLKIQPAKLEDSAVYLCASSFEAGAITDTQYFGPGTRLTVL.